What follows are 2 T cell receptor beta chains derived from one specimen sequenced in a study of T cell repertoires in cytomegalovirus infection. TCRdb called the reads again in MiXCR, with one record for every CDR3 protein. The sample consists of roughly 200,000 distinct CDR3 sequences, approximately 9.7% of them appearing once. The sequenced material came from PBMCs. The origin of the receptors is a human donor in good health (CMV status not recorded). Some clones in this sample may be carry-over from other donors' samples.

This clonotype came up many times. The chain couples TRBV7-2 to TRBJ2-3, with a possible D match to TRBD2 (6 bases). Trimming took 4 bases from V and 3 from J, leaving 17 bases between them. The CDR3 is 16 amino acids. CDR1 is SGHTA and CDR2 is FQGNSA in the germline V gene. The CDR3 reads CASSWNPGAGTDTQYF. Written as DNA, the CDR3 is TGTGCCAGCAGCTGGAATCCGGGAGCTGGAACAGATACGCAGTATTTT.

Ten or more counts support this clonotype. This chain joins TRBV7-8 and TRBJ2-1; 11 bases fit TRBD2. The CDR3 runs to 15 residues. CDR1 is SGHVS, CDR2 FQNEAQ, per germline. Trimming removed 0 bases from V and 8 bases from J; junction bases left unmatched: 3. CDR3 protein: CASSLALAGADEQFF. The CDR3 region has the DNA TGTGCCAGCAGCTTAGCACTAGCGGGAGCAGATGAGCAGTTCTTC. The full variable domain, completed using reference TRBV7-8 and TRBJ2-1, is GAGVSQSPRYKVAKRGQDVALRCDPISGHVSLFWYQQALGQGPEFLTYFQNEAQLDKSGLPSDRFFAERPEGSVSTLKIQRTQQEDSAVYLCASSLALAGADEQFFGPGTRLTVL.